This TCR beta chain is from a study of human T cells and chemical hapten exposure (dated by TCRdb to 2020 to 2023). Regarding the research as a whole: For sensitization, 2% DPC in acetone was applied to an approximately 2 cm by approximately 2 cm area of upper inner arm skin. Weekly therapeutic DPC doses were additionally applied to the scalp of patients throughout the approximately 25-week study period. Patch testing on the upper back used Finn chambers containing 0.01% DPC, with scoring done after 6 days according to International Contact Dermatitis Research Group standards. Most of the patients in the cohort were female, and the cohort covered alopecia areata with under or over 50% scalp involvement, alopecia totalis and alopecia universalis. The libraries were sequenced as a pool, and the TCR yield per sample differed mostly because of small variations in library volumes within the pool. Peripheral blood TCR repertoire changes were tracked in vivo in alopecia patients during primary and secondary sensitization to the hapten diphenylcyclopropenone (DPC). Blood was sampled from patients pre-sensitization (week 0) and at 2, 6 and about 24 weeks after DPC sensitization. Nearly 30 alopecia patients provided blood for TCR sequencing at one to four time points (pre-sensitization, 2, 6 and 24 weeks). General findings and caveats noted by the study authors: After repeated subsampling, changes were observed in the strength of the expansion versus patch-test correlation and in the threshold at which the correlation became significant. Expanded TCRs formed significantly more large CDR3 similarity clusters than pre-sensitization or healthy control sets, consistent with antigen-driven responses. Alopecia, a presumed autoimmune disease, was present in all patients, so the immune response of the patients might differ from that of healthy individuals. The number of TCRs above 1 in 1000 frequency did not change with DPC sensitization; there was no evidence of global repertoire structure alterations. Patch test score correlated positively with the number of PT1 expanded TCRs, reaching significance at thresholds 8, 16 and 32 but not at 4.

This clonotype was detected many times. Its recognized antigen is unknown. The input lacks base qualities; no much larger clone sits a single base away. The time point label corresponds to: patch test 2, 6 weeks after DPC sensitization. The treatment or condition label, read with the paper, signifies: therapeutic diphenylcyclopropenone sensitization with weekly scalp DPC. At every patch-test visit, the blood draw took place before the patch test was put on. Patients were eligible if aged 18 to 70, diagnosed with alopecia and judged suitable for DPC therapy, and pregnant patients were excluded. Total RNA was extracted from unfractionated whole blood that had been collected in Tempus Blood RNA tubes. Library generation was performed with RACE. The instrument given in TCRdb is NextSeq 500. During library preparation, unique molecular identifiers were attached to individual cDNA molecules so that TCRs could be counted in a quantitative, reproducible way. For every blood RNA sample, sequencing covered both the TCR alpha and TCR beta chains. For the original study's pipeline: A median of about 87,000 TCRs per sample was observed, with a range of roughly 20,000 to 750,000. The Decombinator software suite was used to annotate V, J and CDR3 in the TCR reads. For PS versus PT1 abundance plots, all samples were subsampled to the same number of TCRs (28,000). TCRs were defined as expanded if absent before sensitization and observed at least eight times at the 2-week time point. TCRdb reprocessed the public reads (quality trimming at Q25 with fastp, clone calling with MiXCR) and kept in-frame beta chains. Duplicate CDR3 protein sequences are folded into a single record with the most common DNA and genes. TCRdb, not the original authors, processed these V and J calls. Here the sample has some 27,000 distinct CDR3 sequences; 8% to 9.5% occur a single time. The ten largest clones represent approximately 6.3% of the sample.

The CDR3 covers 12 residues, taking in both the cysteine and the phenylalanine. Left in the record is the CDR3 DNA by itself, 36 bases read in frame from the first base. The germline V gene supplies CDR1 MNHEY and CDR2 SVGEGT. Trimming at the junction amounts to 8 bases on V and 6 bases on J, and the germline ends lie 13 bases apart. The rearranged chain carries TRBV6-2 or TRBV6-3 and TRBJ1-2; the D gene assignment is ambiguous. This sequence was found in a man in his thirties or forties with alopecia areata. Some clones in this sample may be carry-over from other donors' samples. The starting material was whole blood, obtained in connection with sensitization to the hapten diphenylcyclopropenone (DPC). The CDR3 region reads CASFWIPDGYTF. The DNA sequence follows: TGTGCCAGCTTTTGGATTCCGGATGGCTACACCTTC.